This entry features one TCR beta chain sequence. The data derive from a study of cytomegalovirus exposure and HLA in healthy donors. The germline gives CDR1 SGHRS, CDR2 YFSETQ. Trimming shortened V by 4 bases and J by 8 bases, and 21 bases separated the two germline ends. The CDR3 runs to 16 residues. The PCR had 60 Vbeta and 13 Jbeta primers. Produced via immunoSEQ multiplex PCR; TCRdb's table is partial and in-frame only. This table has nearly 110,000 clones, 82% appearing once. The sequenced sample consisted of PBMCs. The TCR was taken from a man over 45 in good health and CMV-seronegative. The chain couples TRBV5-1 to TRBJ1-4; tentative D call: TRBD1 (6 bases). This CDR3 reads CASSANVQGFQEKLFF. Written as DNA, the CDR3 is TGCGCCAGCAGCGCAAATGTCCAGGGGTTTCAGGAAAAACTGTTTTTT. The full variable domain, completed using reference TRBV5-1 and TRBJ1-4, is KAGVTQTPRYLIKTRGQQVTLSCSPISGHRSVSWYQQTPGQGLQFLFEYFSETQRNKGNFPGRFSGRQFSNSRSEMNVSTLELGDSALYLCASSANVQGFQEKLFFGSGTQLSVL.